This entry is about one T cell receptor (beta chain). The data derive from a study of blood T cell repertoires in COVID-19. Across the whole study: Nucleic acid was either cDNA or gDNA, and it came from T cells, B-cell-depleted T cells, or PBMCs.

V was pared by 4 bases and J by 4 bases, with 5 bases of the junction left unmatched. The CDR3 runs 14 residues. Looked up from germline, CDR1 is SGDLS and CDR2 is YYNGEE. Study processing details: Researchers report that nucleated cell counts were estimated from reference gene primer amplification. Sequencing used immunoSEQ multiplex PCR; TCRdb keeps in-frame clones, though not all of them. V and J calls and clone size follow that table, whereas D and trimming were derived from the DNA. Here the sample spans some 300,000 clones, approximately 90% being singletons. Participants were aged about 18 to 100 years, lived in roughly 23 US areas, and enrolled virtually. Participants had their cohort set by participant-reported clinical history.

The clonotype was recovered from a woman aged 40 to 50 who had recovered from COVID-19. Sequenced: PBMCs or T cells enriched from blood (not recorded which). The chain recombines TRBV9 with TRBJ2-3; 8 bases are shared with TRBD2. The CDR3 region has the DNA TGTGCCAGCAGCCCGGGACTAGTCCCAGATACGCAGTATTTT. This translates into CASSPGLVPDTQYF.